This is a list of T cell receptor beta chains from one sample in a study of T cell changes during pregnancy in multiple sclerosis. TCRdb's copy holds only in-frame clones and misses some; the assay was immunoSEQ multiplex PCR. The sample contains just over 90,000 clones, 75% to 95% of which appear only once. This specimen consisted of peripheral blood, obtained after pregnancy. These receptor sequences come from a female donor in good health, enrolled as a control in a pregnancy study. Each CDR3 is given with its conserved first and last residue. D genes are given only for firm matches. Clone size appears in some rows only: once, few, many, or a class for an expanded clone.

NA	TRBV15	NA	TRBJ2-7	TGTGCCACCAGCAGGGTACAGGGCTACGAGCAGTACTTC	CATSRVQGYEQYF
NA	TRBV9	TRBD1	TRBJ1-1	TGTGCCAGCAGCGTCTCGACAGGGTCGAACACTGAAGCTTTCTTT	CASSVSTGSNTEAFF
NA	TRBV6-1	NA	TRBJ2-6	TGTGCCAGCAGTGGGGCGACCTCTGGGGCCAACGTCCTGACTTTC	CASSGATSGANVLTF
NA	TRBV19	NA	TRBJ1-1	TGTGCCAGTTCGAGGAGCCGCTACACTGAAGCTTTCTTT	CASSRSRYTEAFF
once	TRBV30	NA	TRBJ1-3	TGTGCCTGGACCGATCCGGTATCGATCTCTGGAAACACCATATATTTT	CAWTDPVSISGNTIYF
NA	TRBV6-5	TRBD2	TRBJ2-7	TGTGCCAGCAGTTACGGGGACTACTACGAGCAGTACTTC	CASSYGDYYEQYF
once	TRBV9	TRBD1	TRBJ1-5	TGTGCCAGCAGCGCGGGACAGGGGCATAATCAGCCCCAGCATTTT	CASSAGQGHNQPQHF
NA	TRBV6-6	TRBD1	TRBJ2-7	TGTGCCAGCATTCCCTCGAGCAGGGACAGGGGGTACGAGCAGTACTTC	CASIPSSRDRGYEQYF
NA	TRBV11-1	NA	TRBJ1-1	TGTGCCAGCAGAAAACAGGGTCCCACTGAAGCTTTCTTT	CASRKQGPTEAFF
NA	TRBV6-5	NA	TRBJ1-4	TGTGCCACGAGAGGGTTTAATGAAAAACTGTTTTTT	CATRGFNEKLFF
NA	TRBV25-1	NA	TRBJ2-1	TGTGCCAGCAGTGACGCGTTAGCTTACAATGAGCAGTTCTTC	CASSDALAYNEQFF
NA	TRBV7-3	NA	TRBJ2-3	TGTGCCAGCAGCTTAGCGACAGGATCCACAGATACGCAGTATTTT	CASSLATGSTDTQYF
NA	TRBV5-6	TRBD2	TRBJ2-7	TGTGCCAGCAGCCTCGGGACTAGCGGGGCCTACGAGCAGTACTTC	CASSLGTSGAYEQYF
NA	TRBV2	NA	TRBJ1-5	TGTGCCAGCAGGGGACAAATTAGCAATCAGCCCCAGCATTTT	CASRGQISNQPQHF